The rows below give T cell receptor beta chains drawn from one sample of a study of OX40 agonist ivuxolimab in advanced cancers. The data were produced by immunoSEQ multiplex PCR, yet TCRdb's version contains in-frame clones alone and is incomplete. The sample records about 87,000 clones, around nine tenths being singletons. The material sequenced was CD4+ or CD8+ T cells sorted from blood, taken in a trial of the OX40 agonist ivuxolimab. The source is an adult with an advanced solid tumor such as melanoma, head and neck, liver or kidney cancer. Each CDR3 is given without its conserved first and last residue. Each record gives: V gene, clone size, J gene, CDR3 protein. Clone size appears in some rows only: once, few, many, or a class for an expanded clone.

>TRBV5-4|.|TRBJ1-1
ASSQDRGRVNTEAF
>TRBV11-2|.|TRBJ2-1
ASSLGSGGYNEQF
>TRBV9|once|TRBJ1-3
ASSVGPRGGSGNTIY
>TRBV29-1|.|TRBJ2-7
SVEGLAGDPYEQY
>TRBV6-6|once|TRBJ2-5
ASTPVAVQETQY
>TRBV5-5|.|TRBJ2-2
ASSISSTGTRRGGGELF
>TRBV11-2|.|TRBJ2-1
ASSLDGGSYNEQF
>TRBV9|.|TRBJ2-2
ASSRDPNTGELF
>TRBV5-4|.|TRBJ2-5
ASSGPSRQTEETQY
>TRBV4-2|.|TRBJ2-7
ASSSRDRVYEQY
>TRBV5-1|.|TRBJ2-5
ASKRLAGEETQY
>TRBV7-2|.|TRBJ2-1
FSDDSGGNNEQF
>TRBV2|once|TRBJ1-5
ASTSGPLSNQPQH
>TRBV2|.|TRBJ1-4
ASSVSRGEKLF
>TRBV7-2|.|TRBJ2-1
ASSMRPGLATNEQF
>TRBV19|.|TRBJ2-2
ASRSGTGYTGELF
>TRBV11-3|.|TRBJ2-1
ASSPGVAYNEQF
>TRBV7-2|.|TRBJ2-7
ASSLIRSGGTYEQY
>TRBV7-3|once|TRBJ2-3
ASSLRGGASTDTQY
>TRBV7-2|.|TRBJ1-1
ASSLGRNTEAF
>TRBV19|.|TRBJ2-2
ASSNHDRPNTGELF
>TRBV18|.|TRBJ1-4
ASSPETGKDEKLF
>TRBV10-3|.|TRBJ2-3
AIGAGFYTDTQY
>TRBV6-1|.|TRBJ1-6
ASSESRVRSNSPLH
>TRBV11-2|.|TRBJ1-2
ASSLIGTAFNYGYT
>TRBV28|.|TRBJ2-7
ASSLRREQY
>TRBV19|.|TRBJ2-2
ASTKTGDTGELF
>TRBV6-5|.|TRBJ2-5
ASSTPPVQETQY